The 11 T cell receptor beta chains reported below all come from one sample, sequenced in a study of identical twins. TCRdb recomputed calls from the 5' RACE reads with MiXCR, one row per CDR3 protein. There are about 890,000 distinct CDR3 sequences in the sample; around 12% occur only once, and 1.5% to 2% lies in the top ten. In addition, the sample was reused for a study of yellow fever vaccine responses in identical twins.

The sequencing sample was made of PBMCs. The source is a woman aged 18-29 years in good health.

This clonotype was counted between two and nine times. The CDR3 DNA reads as TGCGCCAGCAGCTTAGGCAGGGTTGAGGACGAGCAGTACGTC. Translating gives CASSLGRVEDEQYV. The J gene is TRBJ2-7, the V gene TRBV5-1; maybe TRBD1 (5 bases). This CDR3 spans 14 amino acids. Looked up from germline, CDR1 is SGHRS and CDR2 is YFSETQ. The ends were cut back, 2 bases at V and 5 bases at J, with 14 bases in the middle.

Only a few counts were recorded for this clonotype. The J gene is TRBJ1-2, the V gene TRBV5-5; no reliable D call. Germline V gene data show CDR1 as SGHKS and CDR2 as YYEKEE (reference sequence). This CDR3 has 17 residues. The V gene lost 1 base and the J gene lost 4 bases, with 20 bases spanning the gap. The CDR3 DNA sequence: TGTGCCAGCAGCTTGAGGGCCAACAGTCTCCCCGGCTATGGCTACACCTTC. Translating gives CASSLRANSLPGYGYTF.

This clonotype was observed a few times. This sequence joins TRBV3-1 and TRBJ2-2; 9 bases agree with TRBD1. Germline CDR1 reads LGHDT; CDR2 reads YNNKEL (reference sequence). This CDR3 is built from 18 residues. J was trimmed by 6 bases and V by 5 bases; bases with no gene match: 16. The CDR3 loop reads CASSSDRGYGGPSGELFF. The CDR3 DNA sequence: TGTGCCAGCAGCAGCGACAGGGGGTACGGCGGGCCGTCCGGGGAGCTGTTTTTT.

This clonotype was found a few times. This rearrangement joins TRBV5-1 to TRBJ2-3; TRBD1 might be the D (6 bases). The CDR3 has 16 residues. V dropped 3 bases and J dropped 2 bases, with 16 bases sitting between them. The germline V gene encodes CDR1 SGHRS and CDR2 YFSETQ. CDR3 sequence reads: CASSWGTRGTTDTQYF. CDR3 nucleotides: TGCGCCAGCAGCTGGGGGACAAGGGGAACCACAGATACGCAGTATTTT.

In its sample, this clonotype was seen many times. This sequence joins TRBV5-1 and TRBJ1-1; 10 bases fit TRBD1. Trimming cost V 4 bases and J 1 base; bases outside gene matches: 4. The CDR3 totals 15 residues. Germline-derived CDR1 and CDR2 are SGHRS and YFSETQ. This CDR3 reads CASSPRDRGNTEAFF. The DNA of the CDR3 is TGCGCCAGCAGCCCGCGGGACAGGGGGAACACTGAAGCTTTCTTT.

This clonotype has just a few counts. This chain links TRBV25-1 with TRBJ2-5, with 11 bases that match TRBD2. J gave up 5 bases and V 1 base, and 24 bases lay outside the gene matches. CDR3 length equals 22 residues. CDR1 and CDR2 from the germline V gene are MGHDK and SYGVNS. DNA for the CDR3: TGTGCCAGCAGTGAATTTCGGGGACCAACTACTAGCGGGAGCACCGGTCATGAGACCCAGTACTTC. Protein product: CASSEFRGPTTSGSTGHETQYF.

The chain couples TRBV11-2 to TRBJ2-6; no clear D gene. CDR1 SGHAT and CDR2 FQNNGV come from the germline V gene. Between the trimmed V and J ends, which lost 1 base and 4 bases, there was a span of 17 bases. This CDR3 has 18 residues. The CDR3 DNA sequence: TGTGCCAGCAGCTTAGGAAGAATTAGATCACCGGGGGCCAACGTCCTGACTTTC. Its protein product is CASSLGRIRSPGANVLTF.

For this clonotype: Germline is not matched at one junction end, which may reflect a read error. This sequence joins TRBV6-5 and TRBJ2-7; TRBD1 matches at 9 bases. The CDR3 spans 15 residues. CDR1 is MNHEY, CDR2 SVGAGI, per germline. The CDR3 sequence is CASSYGTGLGYEQNF. In DNA form, the CDR3 reads TGTGCCAGCAGTTACGGGACAGGGTTGGGGTACGAGCAGAACTTC.

J is TRBJ2-7 and V is TRBV3-1; the D gene is possibly TRBD2 (5 bases). This CDR3 spans 13 amino acids. V was cut by 1 base and J by 6 bases, with 10 bases left in between. Germline V gene sequence: CDR1 LGHDT, CDR2 YNNKEL (reference sequence). CDR3 in DNA: TGTGCCAGCAGCCAAGGCGGGCGCTCCGAGCAGTACGTC. This translates into CASSQGGRSEQYV.

The CDR3 DNA follows: TGTGCCAGCAGTGAATCCCGAAGGGAGCCCCAGCATTTT. Its protein product is CASSESRREPQHF. This chain connects TRBV6-1 to TRBJ1-5; no definite D call. The CDR3 contains 13 residues. V lost 2 bases, J lost 8 bases, and 10 bases lay in between. CDR1 and CDR2 (germline): MNHNS, SASEGT.

J is TRBJ1-1 and V is TRBV20-1; D is undetermined. Germline CDR1 is DFQATT and CDR2 is SNEGSKA (reference sequence). Trimming took 1 base from V and 3 from J, leaving 12 bases between them. CDR3 size: 14 residues. CDR3 in DNA: TGCAGTGCTAGAGGTTGGGTTGTTGACACTGAAGCTTTCTTT. Translation: CSARGWVVDTEAFF.